This T cell receptor (beta chain) appears in the sequencing data of a study of cytomegalovirus exposure and HLA in healthy donors. Points from the study as a whole: The study labeled 164 TCR beta chains cytomegalovirus-associated. Later work found that TCR association rates differed between HLA loci; DRB1 had the most and HLA-C the fewest. Available immune exposure information covered CMV serostatus only.

On this clone itself: Its antigen remains unknown.

The CDR3 runs to 14 residues. The V gene's germline CDR1 is MNHEY and CDR2 SVGAGI. V was pared by 9 bases and J by 2 bases, with 4 bases of the junction left unmatched. 13 Jbeta primers and 60 Vbeta primers were used for the PCR. Some clones are missing from TCRdb's copy, which holds only in-frame ones; the method was immunoSEQ multiplex PCR. This sample lists nearly 200,000 clones; its ten largest clones have approximately 0.74%. The chain is built from TRBV6-5 and TRBJ2-6; 7 bases align to TRBD1. Input material: PBMCs. The TCR sequence derives from a boy aged 5 to 17 in good health and CMV-seronegative. In DNA form, the CDR3 reads TGTGCCAGGGTCACAGGGGCTGGGGCCAACGTCCTGACTTTC. Translated, it gives CARVTGAGANVLTF.